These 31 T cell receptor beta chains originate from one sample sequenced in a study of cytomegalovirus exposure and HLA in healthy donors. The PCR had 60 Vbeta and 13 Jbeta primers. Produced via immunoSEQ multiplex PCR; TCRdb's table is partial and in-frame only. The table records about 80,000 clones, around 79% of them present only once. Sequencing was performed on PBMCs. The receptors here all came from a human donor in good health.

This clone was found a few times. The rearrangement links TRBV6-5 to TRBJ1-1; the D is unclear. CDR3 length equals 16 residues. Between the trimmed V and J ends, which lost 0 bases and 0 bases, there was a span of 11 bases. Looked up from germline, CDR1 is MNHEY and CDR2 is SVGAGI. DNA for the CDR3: TGTGCCAGCAGTTACTCTGGCGGCAGACTGAACACTGAAGCTTTCTTT. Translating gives CASSYSGGRLNTEAFF.

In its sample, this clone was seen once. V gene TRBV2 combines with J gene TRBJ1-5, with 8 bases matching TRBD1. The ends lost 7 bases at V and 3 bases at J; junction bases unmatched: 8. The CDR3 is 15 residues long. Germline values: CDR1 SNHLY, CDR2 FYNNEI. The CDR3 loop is CASKGQGAFNQPQHF. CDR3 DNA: TGTGCCAGCAAGGGGCAGGGGGCTTTCAATCAGCCCCAGCATTTT.

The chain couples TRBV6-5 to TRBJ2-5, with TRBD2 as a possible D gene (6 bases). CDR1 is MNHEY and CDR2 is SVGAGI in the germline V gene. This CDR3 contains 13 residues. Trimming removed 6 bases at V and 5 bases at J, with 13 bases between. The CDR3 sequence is CASRRLEVETQYF. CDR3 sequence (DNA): TGTGCCAGCAGAAGACTAGAGGTGGAGACCCAGTACTTC.

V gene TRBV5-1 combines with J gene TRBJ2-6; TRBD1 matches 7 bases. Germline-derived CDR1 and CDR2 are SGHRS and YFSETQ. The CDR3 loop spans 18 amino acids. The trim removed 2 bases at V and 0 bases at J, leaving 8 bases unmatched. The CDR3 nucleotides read TGCGCCAGCAGCTTAGGGCCGGGACAGTACTCTGGGGCCAACGTCCTGACTTTC. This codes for CASSLGPGQYSGANVLTF.

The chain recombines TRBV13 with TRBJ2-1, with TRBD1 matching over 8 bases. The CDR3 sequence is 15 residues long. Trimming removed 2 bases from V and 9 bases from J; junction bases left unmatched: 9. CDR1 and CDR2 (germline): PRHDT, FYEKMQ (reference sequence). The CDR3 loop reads CASSLSRQGISEQFF. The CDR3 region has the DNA TGTGCCAGCAGCTTATCCCGACAGGGGATAAGTGAGCAGTTCTTC.

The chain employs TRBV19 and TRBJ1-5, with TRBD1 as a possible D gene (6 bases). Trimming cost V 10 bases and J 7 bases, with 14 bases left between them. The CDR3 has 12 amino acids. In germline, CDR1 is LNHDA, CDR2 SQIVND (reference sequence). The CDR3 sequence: CATNDRKQPQHF. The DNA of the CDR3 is TGTGCCACCAACGACAGGAAACAGCCCCAGCATTTT.

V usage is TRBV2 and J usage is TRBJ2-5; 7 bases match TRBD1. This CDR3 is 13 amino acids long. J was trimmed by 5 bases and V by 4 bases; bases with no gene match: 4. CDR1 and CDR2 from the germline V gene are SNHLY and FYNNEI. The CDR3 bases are TGTGCCAGCAGTGTGGACAGGAGGGAGACCCAGTACTTC. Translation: CASSVDRRETQYF.

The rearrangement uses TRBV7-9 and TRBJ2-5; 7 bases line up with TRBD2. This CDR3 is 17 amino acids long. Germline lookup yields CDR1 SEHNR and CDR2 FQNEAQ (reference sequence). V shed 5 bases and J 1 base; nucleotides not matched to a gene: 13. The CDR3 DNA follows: TGTGCCAGCAGCCCCGGGAGGTCGGGCTCAGGCCAAGAGACCCAGTACTTC. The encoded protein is CASSPGRSGSGQETQYF.

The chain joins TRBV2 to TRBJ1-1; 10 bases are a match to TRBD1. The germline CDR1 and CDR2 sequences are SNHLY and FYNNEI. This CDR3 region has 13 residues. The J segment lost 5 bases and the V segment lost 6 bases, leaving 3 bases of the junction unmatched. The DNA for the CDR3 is TGTGCCAGCAGGGGACAGGGGCTGACTGAAGCTTTCTTT. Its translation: CASRGQGLTEAFF.

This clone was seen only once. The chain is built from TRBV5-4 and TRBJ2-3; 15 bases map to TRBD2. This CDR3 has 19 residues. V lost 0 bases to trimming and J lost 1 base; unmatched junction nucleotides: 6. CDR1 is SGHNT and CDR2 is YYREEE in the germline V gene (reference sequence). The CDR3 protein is CASSLGAGTSGGRTDTQYF. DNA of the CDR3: TGTGCCAGCAGCTTGGGCGCCGGGACTAGCGGGGGGCGCACAGATACGCAGTATTTT. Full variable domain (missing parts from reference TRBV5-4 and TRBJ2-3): ETGVTQSPTHLIKTRGQQVTLRCSSQSGHNTVSWYQQALGQGPQFIFQYYREEENGRGNFPPRFSGLQFPNYSSELNVNALELDDSALYLCASSLGAGTSGGRTDTQYFGPGTRLTVL.

The DNA for the CDR3 is TGTGCCAGTAGTTTCGCAGGGGTGGGGCCCCAGCATTTT. Translation gives CASSFAGVGPQHF. The chain joins TRBV19 to TRBJ1-5; D might be TRBD1 (6 bases). The CDR3 is 13 amino acids. V lost 5 bases, J lost 9 bases, and 14 bases lay in between. Germline CDR1 and CDR2: LNHDA and SQIVND (reference sequence).

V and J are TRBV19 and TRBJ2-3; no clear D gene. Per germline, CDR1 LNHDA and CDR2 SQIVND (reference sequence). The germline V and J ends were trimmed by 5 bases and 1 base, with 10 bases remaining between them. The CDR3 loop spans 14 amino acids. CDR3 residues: CASSPAAGTDTQYF. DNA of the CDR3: TGTGCCAGTAGTCCCGCGGCGGGCACAGATACGCAGTATTTT.

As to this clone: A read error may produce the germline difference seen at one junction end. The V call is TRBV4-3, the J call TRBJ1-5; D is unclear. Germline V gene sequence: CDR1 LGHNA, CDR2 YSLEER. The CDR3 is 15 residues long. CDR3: CASSQEGGPNQPQNF. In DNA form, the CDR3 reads TGCGCCAGCAGCCAAGAGGGAGGGCCCAATCAGCCCCAGAATTTT.

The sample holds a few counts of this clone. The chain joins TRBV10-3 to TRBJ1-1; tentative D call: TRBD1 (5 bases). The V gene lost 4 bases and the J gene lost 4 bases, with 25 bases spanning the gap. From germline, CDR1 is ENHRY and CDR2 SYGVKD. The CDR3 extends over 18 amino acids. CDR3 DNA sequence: TGTGCCATCAGTGGAACCACGGCCGGGGGTGGCGGATCCACTGAAGCTTTCTTT. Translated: CAISGTTAGGGGSTEAFF.

This chain's CDR3 is CASRQAPYGYTF. The DNA for the CDR3 is TGTGCCAGTCGACAGGCCCCCTATGGCTACACCTTC. The rearrangement links TRBV19 to TRBJ1-2, with a tentative D call TRBD1 (6 bases). The CDR3 loop spans 12 amino acids. Per germline, CDR1 LNHDA and CDR2 SQIVND (reference sequence). V was shortened by 8 bases and J by 4 bases, with 11 bases between the two germline ends.

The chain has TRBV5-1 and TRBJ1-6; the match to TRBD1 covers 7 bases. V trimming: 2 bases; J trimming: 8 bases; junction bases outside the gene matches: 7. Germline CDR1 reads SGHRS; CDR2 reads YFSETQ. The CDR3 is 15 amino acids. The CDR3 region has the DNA TGCGCCAGCAGCTTAAAGGAACAGGGGCATTCACCCCTCCACTTT. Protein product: CASSLKEQGHSPLHF.

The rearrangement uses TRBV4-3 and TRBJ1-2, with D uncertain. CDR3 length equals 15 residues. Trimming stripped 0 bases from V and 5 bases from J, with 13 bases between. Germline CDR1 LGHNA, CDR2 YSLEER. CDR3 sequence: CASSQDTGLDYGYTF. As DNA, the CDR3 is TGCGCCAGCAGCCAAGACACGGGTCTGGATTATGGCTACACCTTC.

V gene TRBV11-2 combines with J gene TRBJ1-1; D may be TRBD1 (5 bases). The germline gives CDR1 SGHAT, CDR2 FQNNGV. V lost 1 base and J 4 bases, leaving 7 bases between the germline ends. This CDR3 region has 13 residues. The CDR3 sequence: CASSLGGLTEAFF. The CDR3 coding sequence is TGTGCCAGCAGCTTAGGGGGCCTCACTGAAGCTTTCTTT.

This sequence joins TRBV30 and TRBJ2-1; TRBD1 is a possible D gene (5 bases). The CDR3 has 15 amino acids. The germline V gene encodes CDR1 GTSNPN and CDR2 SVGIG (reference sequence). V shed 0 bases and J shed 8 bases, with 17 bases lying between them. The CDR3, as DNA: TGTGCCTGGAGTGTCGGAAAGTCCAGGGTCTATGAGCAGTTCTTC. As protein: CAWSVGKSRVYEQFF.

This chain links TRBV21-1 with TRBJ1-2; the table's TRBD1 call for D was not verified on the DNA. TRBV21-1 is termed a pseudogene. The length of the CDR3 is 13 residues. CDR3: CASSKDITDGYTF. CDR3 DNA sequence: TGTGCCAGCAGCAAAGATATCACAGACGGCTACACCTTC.

The CDR3 sequence: CASSIRTGIPYEQYF. The CDR3, as DNA: TGTGCCAGCAGCATAAGGACAGGGATCCCCTACGAGCAGTACTTC. The chain uses TRBV7-2 and TRBJ2-7; TRBD1 matches 8 bases. Germline V lookup: CDR1 SGHTA, CDR2 FQGNSA. The V segment lost 5 bases and the J segment 2 bases; nucleotides outside the gene matches: 8. The CDR3 loop spans 15 amino acids.

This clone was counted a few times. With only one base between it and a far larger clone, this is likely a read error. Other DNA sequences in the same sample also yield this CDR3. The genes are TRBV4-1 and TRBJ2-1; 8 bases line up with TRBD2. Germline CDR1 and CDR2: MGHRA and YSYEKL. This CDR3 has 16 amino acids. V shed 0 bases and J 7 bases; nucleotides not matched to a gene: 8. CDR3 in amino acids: CASSQDTGGPGNEQFF. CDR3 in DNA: TGCGCCAGCAGCCAAGATACGGGGGGGCCGGGGAATGAGCAGTTCTTC.

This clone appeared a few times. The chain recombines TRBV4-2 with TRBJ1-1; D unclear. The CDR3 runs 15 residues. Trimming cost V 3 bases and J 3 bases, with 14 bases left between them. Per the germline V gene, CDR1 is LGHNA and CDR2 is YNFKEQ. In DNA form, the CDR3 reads TGTGCCAGCAGCCAGCACCCTACCATCGACACTGAAGCTTTCTTT. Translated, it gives CASSQHPTIDTEAFF.

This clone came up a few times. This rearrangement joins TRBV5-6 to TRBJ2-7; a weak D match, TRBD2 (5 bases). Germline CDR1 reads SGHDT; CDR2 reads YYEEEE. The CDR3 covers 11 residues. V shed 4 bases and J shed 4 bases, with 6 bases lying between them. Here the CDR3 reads CASSDYYEQYF. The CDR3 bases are TGTGCCAGCAGCGACTATTACGAGCAGTACTTC.

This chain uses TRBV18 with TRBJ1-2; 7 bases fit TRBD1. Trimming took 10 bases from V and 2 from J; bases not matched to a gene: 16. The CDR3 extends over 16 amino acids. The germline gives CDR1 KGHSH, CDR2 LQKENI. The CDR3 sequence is CATTTSDRATNYGYTF. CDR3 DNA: TGTGCCACAACAACCTCAGACAGGGCCACAAACTATGGCTACACCTTC.

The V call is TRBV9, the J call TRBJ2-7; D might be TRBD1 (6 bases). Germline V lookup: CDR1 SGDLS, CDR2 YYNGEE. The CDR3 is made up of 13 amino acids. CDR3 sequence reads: CASRTEAAYEQYF. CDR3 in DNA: TGTGCTTCTCGGACAGAGGCCGCCTACGAGCAGTACTTC.

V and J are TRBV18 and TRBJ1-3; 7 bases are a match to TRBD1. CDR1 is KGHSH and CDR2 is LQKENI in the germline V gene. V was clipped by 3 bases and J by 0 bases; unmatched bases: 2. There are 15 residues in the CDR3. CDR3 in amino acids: CASSPAGGSGNTIYF. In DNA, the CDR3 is TGTGCCAGCTCACCGGCAGGGGGCTCTGGAAACACCATATATTTT.

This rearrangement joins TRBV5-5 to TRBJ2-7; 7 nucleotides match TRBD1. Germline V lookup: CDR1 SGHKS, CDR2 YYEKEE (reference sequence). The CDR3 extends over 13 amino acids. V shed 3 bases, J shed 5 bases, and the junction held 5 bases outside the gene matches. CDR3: CASSSRGTDEQYF. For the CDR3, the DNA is TGTGCCAGCAGCTCCAGGGGGACCGACGAGCAGTACTTC.

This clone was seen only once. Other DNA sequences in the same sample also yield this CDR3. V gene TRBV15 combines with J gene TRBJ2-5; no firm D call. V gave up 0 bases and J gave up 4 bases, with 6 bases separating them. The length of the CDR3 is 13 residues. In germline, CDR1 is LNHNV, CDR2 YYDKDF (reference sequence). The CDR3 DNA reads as TGTGCCACCAGCAGAGATTCCGGAGAGACCCAGTACTTC. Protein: CATSRDSGETQYF.

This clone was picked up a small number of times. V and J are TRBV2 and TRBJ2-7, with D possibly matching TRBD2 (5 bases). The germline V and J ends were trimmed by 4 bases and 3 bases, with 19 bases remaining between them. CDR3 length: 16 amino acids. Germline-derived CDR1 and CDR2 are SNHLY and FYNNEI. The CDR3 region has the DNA TGTGCCAGCAGTGGGGTTTGGCAAAAAGGAGGCTACGAGCAGTACTTC. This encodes CASSGVWQKGGYEQYF.

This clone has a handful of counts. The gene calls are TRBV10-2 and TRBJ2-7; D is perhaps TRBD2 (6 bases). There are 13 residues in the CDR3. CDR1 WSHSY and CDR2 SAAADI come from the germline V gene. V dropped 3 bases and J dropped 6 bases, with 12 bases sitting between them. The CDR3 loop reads CASSDGSLGEQYF. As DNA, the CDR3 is TGCGCCAGCAGTGACGGGAGTCTGGGCGAGCAGTACTTC.